The present T cell receptor beta chain was sequenced within a study of sequential checkpoint blockade in melanoma (dated by TCRdb to between 2017 and 2020). Context from the whole study: In a 1:1 randomization, patients received either first-line nivolumab then ipilimumab (arm A) or ipilimumab then nivolumab (arm B). Both trial sequences were followed by maintenance nivolumab. What the work shows at the level of the full study, not this receptor alone: The response-prediction model combining TCR metrics and mutation burden needs validation in larger, independent patient cohorts.

The CDR3 runs 17 residues from the cysteine to the phenylalanine. Only the CDR3 DNA stays, 51 bases, in frame from base 1. Looking up the germline V gene yields CDR1 SQVTM and CDR2 ANQGSEA. Trimmed from V: 7 bases; trimmed from J: 7 bases; junction bases lacking a gene match: 17. The sample's treatment or condition label, decoded: randomized to nivolumab then ipilimumab (arm A) or the reverse (arm B). None of the patients in the trial had previously been given DNA-damaging chemotherapy. A FACS Aria II flow cytometer was used to sort live CD3+CD8+ cells that were negative for CD19 and CD56 from thawed PBMCs. Samples were obtained from patients with melanoma enrolled in CheckMate 064, a randomized, open-label phase II trial of sequential checkpoint blockade. Peripheral blood mononuclear cells were obtained through leukapheresis, purified using Ficoll-Paque, and frozen in human serum containing around 9.6% DMSO. Right after sorting, the blood CD3+CD8+ cells were verified to be >98% pure, and DNA extraction followed.

TCRbeta CDR3 regions were immunosequenced from genomic DNA with the immunoSEQ Assay. Before high-throughput sequencing, genomic DNA was amplified using bias-controlled multiplex PCR. Per the original workflow: To quantify the absolute abundance of each unique TCRbeta CDR3 region, the sequences were collapsed and filtered. Clonality, defined as 1 minus Pielou's evenness, was calculated using only productive rearrangements. A previously published method was used to identify clones whose frequencies were significantly greater in on-treatment samples than in baseline samples. Sourced from immuneACCESS, this table was stored by TCRdb with only in-frame sequences that have V and J called. A share of the clones is absent; for the studies checked, an unresolved V gene accounts for under half, and the remainder has no known explanation. Clonal size and the V and J genes are those of that table, whereas D and trimming came from the DNA. Within this sample are just over 15,000 clones, with approximately 80% of them counted one time only. Roughly 31% of the sample is in the top ten clones.

Comment on this clone: Its antigen specificity is not known. The sample holds no much larger clone one base away, and base qualities are not on file.

The V and J segments used are TRBV29-1 and TRBJ2-1, and 12 junctional nucleotides match TRBD2. The sequence came from a human donor with melanoma. This specimen was CD8+ T cells sorted from blood (inferred from file names), taken from a patient given nivolumab and ipilimumab in sequence. The DNA sequence is given as TGCAGCGCCGAAGGGCGACTAGCGGGAGCCTCGCGGAATGAGCAGTTCTTC. It translates to CSAEGRLAGASRNEQFF.